This T cell receptor beta chain was recovered during a study of shared clonotypes between healthy human individuals (TCRdb year 2020). General notes on the study: The cohort included three men and two women between 18 and 49 years of age. For each donor, CD4 naive and CD4 memory were each run on three plates, CD8 naive on two plates, and CD8 memory on one plate. The study deeply sequenced blood TCR repertoires of about 5 healthy adults to estimate repertoire size and the extent of clonotype sharing between individuals. To increase sequencing depth and limit assay-specific biases, different laboratories used diverse techniques to prepare libraries and sequence TCR repertoires. Between about 0.8 and 9 billion PBMCs per donor were obtained by leukapheresis.

CD8 naive samples consisted of CD45RO-negative cells that were positively selected for CCR7, yielding a CD45RA+CCR7+ population without TemRA cells. The donors were healthy, HIV-negative adults with no recently reported acute infections or vaccinations. Only Caucasian adults living in Nashville, Tennessee, USA were represented among the donors. Blood was collected by leukapheresis, and PBMCs were isolated by Ficoll-Histopaque density gradient centrifugation and then cryopreserved in liquid nitrogen vapor phase. Purity and quantity of every magnetically sorted T cell population were checked by analytical flow cytometry. From each sorted fraction, genomic DNA was isolated and quantified by UV absorbance on a Nanodrop 2000c. As concerns this clone: Its cognate antigen has yet to be identified. Qualities for individual bases were not recorded, and no much larger clone is one base off.

The CDR3, from cysteine to phenylalanine, totals 14 residues. Just CDR3 DNA is preserved here, 42 bases in frame from base 1. CDR1 and CDR2 are drawn from the germline V gene (reference sequence): GTSNPN, SVGIG. V is shortened by 4 bases, J by 4 bases, and the region joining them spans 11 bases. Using the deep immunoSEQ assay, TCR CDR3 regions were amplified from genomic DNA by multiplex PCR. Extracted genomic DNA from each cell subset was distributed evenly across all wells of several immunoSEQ 96-well plates, and each plate was treated as a replicate. Each replicate PCR for sorted subsets received roughly 0.2 ug genomic DNA, equal to about 30,000 T cell genomes. Purified libraries were quantified with a Qubit 3.0 fluorometer, sized on a Bioanalyzer 2100, and re-quantified with the KAPA Library Quantification kit. Every immunoSEQ 96-well plate was sequenced on a separate single-read 150-cycle Illumina NextSeq 550 flow cell. In the source study's methods: Because the immunoSEQ output held only junctional sequences and lacked quality scores, the filtering could not match the filtering applied to full-length reads. Sequences were annotated with PyIR, a Python wrapper for IgBLAST v1.9, using IMGT germline references to assign V/J genes and CDR3. Reads with weak V/J assignments (E-value above 1e-6), missing CDR3, stop codons, out-of-frame junctions, or ambiguous translated residues were removed. V3J clonotypes were defined as sequences sharing the same inferred V gene, J gene, and CDR3 amino acid sequence. Percentage overlap between repertoires was calculated by dividing the number of shared unique clonotypes by the size of the smaller repertoire. Three approaches were used to assess repertoire richness: RTK rarefaction, the Chao1 estimator, and Recon v2.1 estimates of unobserved clonotypes. Generation probabilities were computed with OLGA for all TCRbeta clonotypes obtained by the gDNA method from several donors. In TCRdb, the immuneACCESS table is reduced to in-frame sequences with V and J assigned. These tables do not hold every clone; where another copy was compared, an unresolved V gene accounts for under half, and the others remain unexplained. V, J and clone size were drawn from that table, and D and trimming were deduced from the DNA. A total of millions of clones appear in this sample, over 85% of them only once. Roughly 1% of the sample rests with the top ten.

Paper-wide results and their limitations: Compared with non-shared clonotypes, clonotypes shared by all four sorted-subset donors had higher generation probabilities. The small number of donors limited the genetic and exposure-history diversity represented. Estimated clonotype richness was generally larger for naive than for memory subsets. Pairwise subsampling led to the expectation that sequencing depth would affect the degree of clonotype sharing among donors. When a few donors were compared, the shared fraction of clonotypes was about 5.4% for naive CD4, about 4% for naive CD8, more than 2% for memory CD4, and roughly 0.43% for memory CD8. Sampling was limited to blood, and TCR repertoires in tissue likely differ from TCR repertoires in blood. Incomplete sequencing was indicated by rarefaction of sorted-subset datasets, despite the large sequencing depth.

The specimen sequenced was naive CD8+ T cells sorted from blood. The label giving this sample's cell subset or site can be read as: CD45RA+CCR7+. This clonotype originated in a man between 18 and 29 years old in good health. The receptor chain draws on TRBV30 and TRBJ1-6; D gene: possibly TRBD1, on 6 matching bases. This receptor carries the CDR3 CAWIKGEYNSPLHF. Read as DNA, the sequence is TGTGCCTGGATAAAGGGGGAGTATAATTCACCCCTCCACTTT.